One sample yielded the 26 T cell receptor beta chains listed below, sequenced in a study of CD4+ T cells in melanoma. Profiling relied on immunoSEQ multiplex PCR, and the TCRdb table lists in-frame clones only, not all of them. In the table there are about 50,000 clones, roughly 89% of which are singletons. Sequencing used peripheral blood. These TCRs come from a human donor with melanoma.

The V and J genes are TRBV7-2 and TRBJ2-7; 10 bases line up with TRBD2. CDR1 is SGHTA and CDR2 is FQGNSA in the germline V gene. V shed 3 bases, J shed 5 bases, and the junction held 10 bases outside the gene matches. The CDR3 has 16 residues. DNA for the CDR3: TGTGCCAGCAGCTTGGGGGGACTAGCGTTAGCCGACGAGCAGTACTTC. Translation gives CASSLGGLALADEQYF.

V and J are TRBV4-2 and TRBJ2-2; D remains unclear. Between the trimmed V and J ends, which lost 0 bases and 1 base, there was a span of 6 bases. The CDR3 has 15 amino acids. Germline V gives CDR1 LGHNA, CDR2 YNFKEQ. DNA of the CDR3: TGTGCCAGCAGCCAAGACGGGCAGAACACCGGGGAGCTGTTTTTT. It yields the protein CASSQDGQNTGELFF.

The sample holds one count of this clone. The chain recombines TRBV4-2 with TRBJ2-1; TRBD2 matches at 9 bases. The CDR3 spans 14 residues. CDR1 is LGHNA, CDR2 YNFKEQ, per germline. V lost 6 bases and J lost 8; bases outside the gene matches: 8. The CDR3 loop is CASRGGTSFDEQFF. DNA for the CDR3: TGTGCCAGCAGGGGCGGGACTAGCTTCGATGAGCAGTTCTTC.

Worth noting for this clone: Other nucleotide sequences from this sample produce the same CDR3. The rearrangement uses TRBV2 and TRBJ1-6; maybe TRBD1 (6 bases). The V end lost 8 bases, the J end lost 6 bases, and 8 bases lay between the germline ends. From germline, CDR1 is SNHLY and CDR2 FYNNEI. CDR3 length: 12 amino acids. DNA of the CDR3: TGTGCCAGCCGGGGGGCTAATTCACCCCTCCACTTT. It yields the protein CASRGANSPLHF.

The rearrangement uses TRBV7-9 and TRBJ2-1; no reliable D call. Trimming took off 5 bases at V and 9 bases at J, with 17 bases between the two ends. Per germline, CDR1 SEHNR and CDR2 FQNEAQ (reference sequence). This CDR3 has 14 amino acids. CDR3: CASSPGLSITEQFF. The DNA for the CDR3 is TGTGCCAGCAGCCCGGGCCTCTCTATAACTGAGCAGTTCTTC. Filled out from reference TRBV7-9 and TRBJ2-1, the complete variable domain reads DTGVSQNPRHKITKRGQNVTFRCDPISEHNRLYWYRQTLGQGPEFLTYFQNEAQLEKSRLLSDRFSAERPKGSFSTLEIQRTEQGDSAMYLCASSPGLSITEQFFGPGTRLTVL.

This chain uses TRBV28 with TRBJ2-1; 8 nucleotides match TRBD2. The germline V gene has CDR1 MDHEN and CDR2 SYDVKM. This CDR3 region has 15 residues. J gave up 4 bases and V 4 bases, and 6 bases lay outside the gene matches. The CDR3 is CASSSPAGVYNEQFF. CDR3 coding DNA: TGTGCCAGCAGTTCCCCAGCGGGGGTTTACAATGAGCAGTTCTTC.

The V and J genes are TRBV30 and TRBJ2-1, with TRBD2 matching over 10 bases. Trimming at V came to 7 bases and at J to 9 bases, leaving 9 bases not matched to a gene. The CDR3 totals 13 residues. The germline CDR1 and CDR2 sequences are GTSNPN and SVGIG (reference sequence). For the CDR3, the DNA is TGTGCCTATACTAGCGGGGCGAGGAGTGAGCAGTTCTTC. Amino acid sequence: CAYTSGARSEQFF. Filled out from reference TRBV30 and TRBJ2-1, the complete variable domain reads SQTIHQWPATLVQPVGSPLSLECTVEGTSNPNLYWYRQAAGRGLQLLFYSVGIGQISSEVPQNLSASRPQDRQFILSSKKLLLSDSGFYLCAYTSGARSEQFFGPGTRLTVL.

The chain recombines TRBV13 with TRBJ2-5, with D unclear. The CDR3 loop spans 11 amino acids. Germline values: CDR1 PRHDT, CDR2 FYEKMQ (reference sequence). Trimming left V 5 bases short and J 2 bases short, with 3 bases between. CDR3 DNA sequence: TGTGCCAGCAGCCTTCAAGAGACCCAGTACTTC. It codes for CASSLQETQYF.

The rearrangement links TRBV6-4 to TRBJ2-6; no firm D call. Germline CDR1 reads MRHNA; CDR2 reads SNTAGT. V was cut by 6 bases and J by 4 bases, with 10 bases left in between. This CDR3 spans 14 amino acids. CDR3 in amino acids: CASRLQAGANVLTF. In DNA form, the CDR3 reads TGTGCCAGCAGGCTGCAAGCAGGGGCCAACGTCCTGACTTTC.

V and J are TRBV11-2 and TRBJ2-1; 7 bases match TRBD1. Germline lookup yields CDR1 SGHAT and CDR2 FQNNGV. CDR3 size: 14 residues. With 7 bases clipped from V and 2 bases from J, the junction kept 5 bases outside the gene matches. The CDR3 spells CASTTTGTYNEQFF. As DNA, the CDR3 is TGTGCCAGCACGACGACAGGGACCTACAATGAGCAGTTCTTC.

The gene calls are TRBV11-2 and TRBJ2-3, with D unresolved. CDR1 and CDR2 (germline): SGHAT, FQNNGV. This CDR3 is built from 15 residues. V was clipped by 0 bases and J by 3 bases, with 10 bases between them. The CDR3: CASSLDVLRTDTQYF. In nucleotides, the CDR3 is TGTGCCAGCAGCTTAGACGTTTTAAGAACAGATACGCAGTATTTT.

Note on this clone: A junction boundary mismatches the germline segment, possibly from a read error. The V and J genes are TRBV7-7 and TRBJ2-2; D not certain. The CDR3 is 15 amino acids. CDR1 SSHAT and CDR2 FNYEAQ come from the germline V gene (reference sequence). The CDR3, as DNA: TGTGCTAGCAGCTTATCGGCTTCTAACACCGGGGAGCTGTTTTTT. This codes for CASSLSASNTGELFF.

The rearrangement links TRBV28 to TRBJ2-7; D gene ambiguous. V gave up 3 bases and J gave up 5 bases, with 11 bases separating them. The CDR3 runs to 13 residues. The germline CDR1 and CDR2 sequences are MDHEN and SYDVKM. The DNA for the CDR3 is TGTGCCAGCAGTTTGATGGGAACGGACGAGCAGTACTTC. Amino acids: CASSLMGTDEQYF.

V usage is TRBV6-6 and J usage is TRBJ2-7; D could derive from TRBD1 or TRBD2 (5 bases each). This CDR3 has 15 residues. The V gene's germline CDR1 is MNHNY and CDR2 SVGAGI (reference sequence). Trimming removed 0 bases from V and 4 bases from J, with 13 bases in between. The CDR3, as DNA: TGTGCCAGCAGTTACTCGGGACGGCGTCGGTACGAGCAGTACTTC. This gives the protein CASSYSGRRRYEQYF.

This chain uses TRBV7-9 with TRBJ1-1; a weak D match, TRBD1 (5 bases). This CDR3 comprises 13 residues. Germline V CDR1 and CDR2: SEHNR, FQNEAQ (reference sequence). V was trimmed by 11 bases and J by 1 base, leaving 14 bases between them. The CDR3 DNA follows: TGTGCCGGTGAACTAACAGGGAACACTGAAGCTTTCTTT. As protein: CAGELTGNTEAFF.

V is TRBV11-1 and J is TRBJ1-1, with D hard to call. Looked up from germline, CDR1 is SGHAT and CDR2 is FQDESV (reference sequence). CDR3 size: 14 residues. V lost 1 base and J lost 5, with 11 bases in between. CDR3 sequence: CASSLGTLGTEAFF. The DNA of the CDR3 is TGTGCCAGCAGCTTAGGGACTCTTGGAACTGAAGCTTTCTTT.

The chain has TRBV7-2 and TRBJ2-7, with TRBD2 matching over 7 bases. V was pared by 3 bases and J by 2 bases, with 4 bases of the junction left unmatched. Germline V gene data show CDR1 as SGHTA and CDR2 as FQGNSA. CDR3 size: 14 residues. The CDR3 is CASSFGRGAYEQYF. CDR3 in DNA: TGTGCCAGCAGCTTTGGACGGGGGGCCTACGAGCAGTACTTC. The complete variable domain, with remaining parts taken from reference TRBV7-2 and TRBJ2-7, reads GAGVSQSPSNKVTEKGKDVELRCDPISGHTALYWYRQSLGQGLEFLIYFQGNSAPDKSGLPSDRFSAERTGGSVSTLTIQRTQQEDSAVYLCASSFGRGAYEQYFGPGTRLTVT.

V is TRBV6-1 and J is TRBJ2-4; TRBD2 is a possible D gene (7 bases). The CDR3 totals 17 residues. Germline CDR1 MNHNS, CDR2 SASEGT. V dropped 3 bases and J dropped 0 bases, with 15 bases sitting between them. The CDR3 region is CASSDPPGGEAKNIQYF. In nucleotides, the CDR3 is TGTGCCAGCAGTGATCCTCCGGGGGGCGAAGCCAAAAACATTCAGTACTTC.

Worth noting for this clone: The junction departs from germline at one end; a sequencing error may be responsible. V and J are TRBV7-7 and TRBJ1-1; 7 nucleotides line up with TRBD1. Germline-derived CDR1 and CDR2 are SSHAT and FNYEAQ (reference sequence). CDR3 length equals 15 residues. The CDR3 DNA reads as TGTGCTAGCAGCCCCTTAGGGGGCGGAAACACTGAAGCTTTCTTT. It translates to CASSPLGGGNTEAFF.

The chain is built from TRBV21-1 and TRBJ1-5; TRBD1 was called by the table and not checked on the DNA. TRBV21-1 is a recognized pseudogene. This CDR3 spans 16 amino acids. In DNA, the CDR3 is TGTGCCAGCAGCAAAGGTCGGGGGGACAGGAATCAGCCCCAGCATTTT. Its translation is CASSKGRGDRNQPQHF.

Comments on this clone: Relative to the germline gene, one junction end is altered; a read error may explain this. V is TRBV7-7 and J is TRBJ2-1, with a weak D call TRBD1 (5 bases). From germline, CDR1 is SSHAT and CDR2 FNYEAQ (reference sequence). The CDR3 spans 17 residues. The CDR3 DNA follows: TGTGCTAGCAGCTTAGCCCCGGTCCCTGGCAGGACAAATGAGCAGTTCTTC. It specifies CASSLAPVPGRTNEQFF.

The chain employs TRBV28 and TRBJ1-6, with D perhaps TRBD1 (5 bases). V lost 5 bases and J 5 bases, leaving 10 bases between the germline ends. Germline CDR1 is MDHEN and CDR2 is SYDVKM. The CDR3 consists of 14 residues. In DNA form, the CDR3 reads TGTGCCAGCAGTAGGGGAGGAAATAATTCACCCCTCCACTTT. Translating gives CASSRGGNNSPLHF.

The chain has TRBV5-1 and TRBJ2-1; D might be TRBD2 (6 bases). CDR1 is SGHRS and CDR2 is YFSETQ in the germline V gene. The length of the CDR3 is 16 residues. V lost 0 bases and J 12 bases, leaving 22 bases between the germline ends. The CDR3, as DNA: TGCGCCAGCAGCTTGGGCAGAGCTGGGGGGACTTTAGGGCAGTTCTTC. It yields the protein CASSLGRAGGTLGQFF.

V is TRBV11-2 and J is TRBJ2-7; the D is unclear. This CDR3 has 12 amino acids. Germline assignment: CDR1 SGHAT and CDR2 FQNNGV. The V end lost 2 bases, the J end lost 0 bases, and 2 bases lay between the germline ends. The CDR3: CASSLSSYEQYF. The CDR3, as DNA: TGTGCCAGCAGCTTAAGCTCCTACGAGCAGTACTTC.

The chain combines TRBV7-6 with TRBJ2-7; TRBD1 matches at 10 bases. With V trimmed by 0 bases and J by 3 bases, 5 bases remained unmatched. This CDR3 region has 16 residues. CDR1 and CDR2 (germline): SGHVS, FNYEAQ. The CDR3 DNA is TGTGCCAGCAGCTTAGCCCTGGGGACAGGGGACTACGAGCAGTACTTC. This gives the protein CASSLALGTGDYEQYF.

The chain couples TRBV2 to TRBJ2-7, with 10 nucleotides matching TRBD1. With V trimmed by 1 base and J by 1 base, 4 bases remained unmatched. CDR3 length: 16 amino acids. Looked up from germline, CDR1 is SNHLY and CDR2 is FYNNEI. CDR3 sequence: CASSEELGQGSYEQYF. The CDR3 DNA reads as TGTGCCAGCAGTGAAGAGTTGGGACAGGGGTCCTACGAGCAGTACTTC.